This TCR beta chain was found in a study of T cell responses to AZD1222 COVID-19 vaccine. Overall study findings and caveats: Dominant CD4 TCR responses targeted spike regions 160-218 and 743-854.

Points on this clone: No antigen is known for it.

The repertoire was sequenced with immunoSEQ multiplex PCR; TCRdb's copy has only in-frame clones and lacks some. The profile shows 130,000 to 150,000 clones, 91% of them singletons. The CDR3 covers 12 residues. The V end was cut by 6 bases, the J end by 6 bases, with 10 bases between. The V gene's germline CDR1 is SNHLY and CDR2 FYNNEI. The sequences come from peripheral blood, collected on day 0 of AZD1222 vaccination. The receptor was derived from an adult in good health. The V and J genes are TRBV2 and TRBJ2-3; the D call may be TRBD1 or TRBD2 (6 bases each). CDR3 sequence: CASRRGDDTQYF. The CDR3 DNA follows: TGTGCCAGCAGGAGGGGGGACGATACGCAGTATTTT. The variable domain in full, completed from reference TRBV2 and TRBJ2-3, reads EPEVTQTPSHQVTQMGQEVILRCVPISNHLYFYWYRQILGQKVEFLVSFYNNEISEKSEIFDDQFSVERPDGSNFTLKIRSTKLEDSAMYFCASRRGDDTQYFGPGTRLTVL.